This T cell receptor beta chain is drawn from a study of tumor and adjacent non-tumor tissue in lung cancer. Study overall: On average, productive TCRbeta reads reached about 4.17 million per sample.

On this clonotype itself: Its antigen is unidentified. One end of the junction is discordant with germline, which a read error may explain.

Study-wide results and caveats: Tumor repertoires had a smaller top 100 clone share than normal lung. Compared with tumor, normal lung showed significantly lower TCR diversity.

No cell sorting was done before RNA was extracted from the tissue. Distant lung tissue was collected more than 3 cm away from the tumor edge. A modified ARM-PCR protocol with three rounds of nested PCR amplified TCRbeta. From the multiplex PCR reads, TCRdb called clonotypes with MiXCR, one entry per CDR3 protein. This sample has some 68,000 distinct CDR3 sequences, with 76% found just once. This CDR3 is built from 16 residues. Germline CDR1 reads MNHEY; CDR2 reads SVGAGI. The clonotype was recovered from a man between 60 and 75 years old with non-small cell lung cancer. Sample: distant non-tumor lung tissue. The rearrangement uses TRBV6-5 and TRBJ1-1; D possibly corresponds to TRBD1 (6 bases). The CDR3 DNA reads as TGTGCCAACAGTCACTACCTGGGGGCCATGAACACTGAAGCTTTCTTT. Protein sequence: CANSHYLGAMNTEAFF.